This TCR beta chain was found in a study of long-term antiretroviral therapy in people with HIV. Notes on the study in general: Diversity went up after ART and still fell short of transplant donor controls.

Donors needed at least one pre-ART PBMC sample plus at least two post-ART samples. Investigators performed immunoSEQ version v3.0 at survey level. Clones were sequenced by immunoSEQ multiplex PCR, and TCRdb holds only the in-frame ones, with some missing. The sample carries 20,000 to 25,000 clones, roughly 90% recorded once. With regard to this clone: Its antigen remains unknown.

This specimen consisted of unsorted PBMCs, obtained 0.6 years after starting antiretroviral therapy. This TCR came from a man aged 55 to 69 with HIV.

The CDR3 loop reads CASSLIVLRQYF. In DNA form, the CDR3 reads TGTGCCAGCAGCTTAATCGTACTACGGCAGTACTTC. The chain recombines TRBV5-8 with TRBJ2-7; D is ambiguous. CDR1 and CDR2 (germline): SGHTS, YDEGEE. The CDR3 has 12 amino acids. V was shortened by 2 bases and J by 9 bases, with 12 bases between the two germline ends.